This T cell receptor (beta chain) was retrieved from a study of cytomegalovirus exposure and HLA in healthy donors. PCR used 60 Vbeta primers and 13 Jbeta primers. The repertoire was sequenced with immunoSEQ multiplex PCR; TCRdb's copy has only in-frame clones and lacks some. Among 100,000 to 150,000 clones, roughly 85% were seen once, and the ten largest hold 3.6%. Germline V gene data show CDR1 as SGDLS and CDR2 as YYNGEE. V gave up 0 bases and J gave up 11 bases, with 15 bases separating them. The CDR3 is 15 residues long. The chain combines TRBV9 with TRBJ1-6, with D perhaps matching TRBD1 (6 bases). Sequencing was carried out using PBMCs. This TCR was sampled from a woman aged 40 to 49 in good health and CMV-seropositive. The CDR3 protein is CASSVEGRGGAPLHF. CDR3 bases: TGTGCCAGCAGCGTAGAGGGGAGGGGGGGCGCACCCCTCCACTTT.